The source of this TCR beta chain is a study of control samples from healthy donors and cancer patients. Produced via immunoSEQ multiplex PCR; TCRdb's table is partial and in-frame only. The sample lists around 120,000 clones, approximately 91% occurring once. V dropped 3 bases and J dropped 2 bases, with 4 bases sitting between them. Germline-derived CDR1 and CDR2 are WSHSY and SAAADI. The CDR3 spans 13 residues. This chain connects TRBV10-2 to TRBJ2-2, with unresolved D. Sequencing input: blood. The receptor comes from a woman aged 18 to 35 in good health. CDR3 sequence reads: CASSDRNTGELFF. CDR3 nucleotide sequence: TGCGCCAGCAGTGATCGTAACACCGGGGAGCTGTTTTTT.